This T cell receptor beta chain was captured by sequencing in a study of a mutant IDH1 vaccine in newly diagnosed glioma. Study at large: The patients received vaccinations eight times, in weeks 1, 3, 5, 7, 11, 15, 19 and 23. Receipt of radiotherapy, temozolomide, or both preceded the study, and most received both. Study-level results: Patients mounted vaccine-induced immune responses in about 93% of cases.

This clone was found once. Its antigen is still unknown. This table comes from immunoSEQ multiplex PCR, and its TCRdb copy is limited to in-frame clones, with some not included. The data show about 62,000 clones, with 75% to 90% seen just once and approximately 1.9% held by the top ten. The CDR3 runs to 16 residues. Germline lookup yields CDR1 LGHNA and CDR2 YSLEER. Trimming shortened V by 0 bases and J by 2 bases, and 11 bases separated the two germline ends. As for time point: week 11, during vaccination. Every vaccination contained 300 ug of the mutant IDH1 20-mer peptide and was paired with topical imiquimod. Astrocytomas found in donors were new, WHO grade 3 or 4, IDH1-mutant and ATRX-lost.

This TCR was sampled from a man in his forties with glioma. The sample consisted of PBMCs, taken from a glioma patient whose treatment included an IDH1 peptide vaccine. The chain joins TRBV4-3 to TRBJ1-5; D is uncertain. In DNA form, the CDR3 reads TGCGCCAGCAGCCAAGATACGAGGGCAGGCAATCAGCCCCAGCATTTT. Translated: CASSQDTRAGNQPQHF.